This entry describes one T cell receptor beta chain. This entry belongs to a study of blood T cell repertoires in COVID-19. Study context: Acute and convalescent COVID-19 specimens originated in the United States, Italy and Spain. PBMCs, B-cell-depleted T cells, or T cells provided the cDNA or gDNA that made up the material.

Original processing methods: Amplification with reference gene primers provided the estimates of nucleated cell counts. Sequencing was performed with immunoSEQ multiplex PCR; in TCRdb, only in-frame clones are kept and a portion is missing. For V, J and clone size, that table is used; D and trimming come from the DNA. The sample includes under 60,000 clones, 82% of them seen just once. V was shortened by 2 bases and J by 3 bases, with 5 bases between the two germline ends. The CDR3 covers 13 residues. CDR1 and CDR2 (germline): MNHNS, SASEGT. This sequence originates from a man in his forties or fifties with acute or convalescent COVID-19. The V gene is TRBV6-1, the J gene TRBJ1-3; D gene uncertain. Material: peripheral blood. The CDR3 protein is CASSENSGNTIYF. CDR3 nucleotides: TGTGCCAGCAGTGAAAATAGTGGAAACACCATATATTTT.